One sample yielded the 8 T cell receptor beta chains listed below, sequenced in a study of T-cell reconstitution after alpha-beta-depleted transplantation in children. The TCRbeta library was prepared with unique molecular identifiers. Each CDR3 protein is one row after TCRdb ran MiXCR on the PCR reads. The sample has approximately 630,000 distinct CDR3 sequences; 10% to 15% are singletons. The sequences come from PBMCs, collected before TCRalphabeta/CD19-depleted stem cell transplant. All receptors derive from a girl aged 2 to 10 with congenital amegakaryocytic thrombocytopenia, due to receive a stem cell transplant.

The V call is TRBV7-9, the J call TRBJ1-1, with D unresolved. CDR3 length: 14 residues. Germline lookup yields CDR1 SEHNR and CDR2 FQNEAQ (reference sequence). V was clipped by 4 bases and J by 3 bases, with 12 bases between them. The CDR3 protein is CASSSGIRYTEAFF. The CDR3 DNA reads TGTGCCAGCAGCTCGGGGATCAGGTACACTGAAGCTTTCTTT.

This chain connects TRBV30 to TRBJ1-2; D gene ambiguous. The germline V gene has CDR1 GTSNPN and CDR2 SVGIG (reference sequence). The CDR3 length is 15 residues. V was clipped by 0 bases and J by 4 bases, with 15 bases between them. Here the CDR3 DNA reads TGTGCCTGGAGTGTGAAGGCCGTGAGGGTCTATGGCTACACCTTC. Amino acids: CAWSVKAVRVYGYTF.

This clonotype was recorded many times. This chain connects TRBV5-1 to TRBJ1-6; 8 bases line up with TRBD1. The CDR3 runs 13 residues. The V and J ends lost 9 bases and 7 bases, in that order; junction bases with no gene match: 6. Germline V lookup: CDR1 SGHRS, CDR2 YFSETQ. The CDR3 protein is CANRTGMNSPLHF. In DNA, the CDR3 is TGCGCCAACAGGACAGGGATGAATTCACCCCTCCACTTT. Variable domain in full (rest from reference TRBV5-1 and TRBJ1-6): KAGVTQTPRYLIKTRGQQVTLSCSPISGHRSVSWYQQTPGQGLQFLFEYFSETQRNKGNFPGRFSGRQFSNSRSEMNVSTLELGDSALYLCANRTGMNSPLHFGNGTRLTVT.

This clonotype occurred many times. The rearrangement joins TRBV20-1 to TRBJ2-1; D might be TRBD2 (6 bases). CDR3 length: 15 amino acids. With 2 bases removed from V and 5 bases from J, the gap between germline ends came to 16 bases. CDR1 is DFQATT, CDR2 SNEGSKA, per germline (reference sequence). In DNA, the CDR3 is TGCAGTGCTAGAAAAGCGGGTCATCCCGACAATGAGCAGTTCTTC. Translated, it gives CSARKAGHPDNEQFF.

This chain uses TRBV4-2 with TRBJ1-1, with D unresolved. V was pared by 0 bases and J by 3 bases, with 8 bases between. The CDR3 covers 14 residues. Germline values: CDR1 LGHNA, CDR2 YNFKEQ. The CDR3 bases are TGTGCCAGCAGCCAAGAGTGGGTGTACACTGAAGCTTTCTTT. Its translation: CASSQEWVYTEAFF.

This CDR3 reads CSARDNSAIAKNIQYF. The CDR3 coding sequence is TGCAGTGCTAGAGATAACTCAGCCATAGCCAAAAACATTCAGTACTTC. The V gene is TRBV20-1, the J gene TRBJ2-4; D unclear. This CDR3 spans 16 amino acids. Trimming cost V 0 bases and J 0 bases, with 12 bases left between them. The germline V gene encodes CDR1 DFQATT and CDR2 SNEGSKA (reference sequence).

This clonotype was found a few times. The chain couples TRBV30 to TRBJ1-2; D not resolved. The V end lost 6 bases, the J end lost 6 bases, and 2 bases lay between the germline ends. CDR3 length: 8 amino acids. The germline V gene has CDR1 GTSNPN and CDR2 SVGIG (reference sequence). The CDR3 nucleotides read TGTGCCTGCGATGGCTACACCTTC. This gives the protein CACDGYTF.

The chain has TRBV7-9 and TRBJ1-2, with D uncertain. Trimming left V 4 bases short and J 3 bases short, with 12 bases between. The CDR3 extends over 14 amino acids. The V gene's germline CDR1 is SEHNR and CDR2 FQNEAQ (reference sequence). The CDR3 region is CASSSWGFDYGYTF. The CDR3 DNA is TGTGCCAGCAGCTCGTGGGGTTTTGACTATGGCTACACCTTC.